This T cell receptor beta chain was sequenced for a study of blood T cell repertoires in COVID-19. Overall study: T cells, B-cell-depleted T cells, or PBMCs supplied cDNA or gDNA.

Repertoires were generated with immunoSEQ multiplex PCR, while TCRdb's copy carries only in-frame clones and drops some. The sample includes some 490,000 clones, approximately 91% of them seen just once. The sequence came from a woman aged 60-75 years who had recovered from COVID-19. What was sequenced was PBMCs or T cells enriched from blood (not recorded which).

CDR3 nucleotide sequence: TGTGCCACGAGACAGGGGGTAACTGCGGAGCTGTTTTTT. Its translation is CATRQGVTAELFF. The chain couples TRBV6-5 to TRBJ2-2; 9 bases line up with TRBD1. V trimming: 10 bases; J trimming: 10 bases; junction bases outside the gene matches: 10. The CDR3 is made up of 13 amino acids. Germline V gene data show CDR1 as MNHEY and CDR2 as SVGAGI.